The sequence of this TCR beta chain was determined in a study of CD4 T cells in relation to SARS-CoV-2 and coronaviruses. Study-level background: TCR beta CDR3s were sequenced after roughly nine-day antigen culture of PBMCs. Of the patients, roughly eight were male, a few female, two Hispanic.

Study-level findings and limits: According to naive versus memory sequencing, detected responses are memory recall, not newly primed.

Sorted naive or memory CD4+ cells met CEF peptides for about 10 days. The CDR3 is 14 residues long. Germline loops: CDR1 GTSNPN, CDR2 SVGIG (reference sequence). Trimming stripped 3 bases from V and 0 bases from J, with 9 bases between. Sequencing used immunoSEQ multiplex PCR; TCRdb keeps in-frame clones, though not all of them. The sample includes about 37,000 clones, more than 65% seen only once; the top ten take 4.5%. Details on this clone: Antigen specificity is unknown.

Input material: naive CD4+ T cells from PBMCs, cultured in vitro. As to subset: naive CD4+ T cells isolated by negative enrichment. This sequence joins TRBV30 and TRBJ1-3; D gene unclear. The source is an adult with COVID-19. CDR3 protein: CAWRARISGNTIYF. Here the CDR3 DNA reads TGTGCCTGGAGGGCCAGGATCTCTGGAAACACCATATATTTT.